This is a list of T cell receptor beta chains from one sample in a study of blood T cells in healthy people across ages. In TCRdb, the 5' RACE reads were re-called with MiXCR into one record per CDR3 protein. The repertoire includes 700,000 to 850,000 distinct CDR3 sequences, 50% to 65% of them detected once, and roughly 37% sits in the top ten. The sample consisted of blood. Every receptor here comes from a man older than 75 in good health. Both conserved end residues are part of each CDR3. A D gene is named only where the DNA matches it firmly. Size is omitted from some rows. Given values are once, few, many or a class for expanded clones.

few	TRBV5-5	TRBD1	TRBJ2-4	CASSSTGALENIQYF	TGTGCCAGCAGCTCCACAGGGGCTCTGGAAAACATTCAGTACTTC
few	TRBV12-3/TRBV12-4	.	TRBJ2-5	CASRSGIIQETQYF	TGTGCCAGCCGGTCCGGTATCATCCAAGAGACCCAGTACTTC
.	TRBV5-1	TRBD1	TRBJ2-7	CASSLETGGSYEQYF	TGCGCCAGCAGCTTGGAGACAGGGGGCTCCTACGAGCAGTACTTC
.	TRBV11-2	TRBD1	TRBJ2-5	CASSGQGGAETQYF	TGTGCCAGCAGTGGACAGGGGGGTGCGGAGACCCAGTACTTC
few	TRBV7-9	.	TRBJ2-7	CASSLYSGREQYF	TGTGCCAGCAGCTTATACAGTGGTCGCGAGCAGTACTTC
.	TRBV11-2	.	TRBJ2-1	CASSLVLRPAPTEDSSYNEQFF	TGTGCCAGCAGCTTAGTCCTCCGGCCGGCCCCCACTGAAGATAGCTCCTACAATGAGCAGTTCTTC
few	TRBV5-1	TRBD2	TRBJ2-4	CASSPPTGTSVQYF	TGCGCCAGCAGCCCACCGACGGGGACTAGCGTGCAGTACTTC
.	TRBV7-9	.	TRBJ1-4	CASSLSTGPRDEKLFF	TGTGCCAGCAGCTTATCGACCGGGCCGCGGGACGAAAAACTGTTTTTT
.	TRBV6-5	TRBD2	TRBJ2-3	CAGSYAGGSTDTQYF	TGTGCCGGCAGTTACGCGGGGGGGAGCACAGATACGCAGTATTTT
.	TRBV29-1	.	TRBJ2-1	CSVAQVANEQFF	TGCAGCGTTGCGCAAGTAGCCAATGAGCAGTTCTTC
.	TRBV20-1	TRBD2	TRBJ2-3	CSASGPGLAGGNADTQYF	TGCAGTGCTAGCGGACCGGGACTAGCGGGAGGGAACGCAGATACGCAGTATTTT
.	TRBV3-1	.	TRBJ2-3	CASSQVTHSTDTQYF	TGTGCCAGCAGCCAAGTCACCCATAGCACAGATACGCAGTATTTT
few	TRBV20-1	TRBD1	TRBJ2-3	CSEQGADTQYF	TGCAGTGAACAGGGGGCAGATACGCAGTATTTT
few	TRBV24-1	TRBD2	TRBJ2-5	CATSDPTSSKETQYF	TGTGCCACCAGTGATCCGACTAGCAGTAAAGAGACCCAGTACTTC
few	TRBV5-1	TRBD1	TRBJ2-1	CASSLSRQGPRNEQFF	TGCGCCAGCAGCTTGTCCAGACAGGGCCCTAGGAATGAGCAGTTCTTC
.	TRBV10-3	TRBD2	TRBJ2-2	CAIRGLAGANTGELFF	TGTGCCATCAGGGGACTAGCGGGAGCGAACACCGGGGAGCTGTTTTTT
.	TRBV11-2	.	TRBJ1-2	CASSLTDEGSNYGYTF	TGTGCCAGCAGCTTAACGGACGAGGGTTCTAACTATGGCTACACCTTC
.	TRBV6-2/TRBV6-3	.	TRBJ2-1	CASSYSPADYNEQFF	TGTGCCAGCAGTTACTCGCCGGCAGACTACAATGAGCAGTTCTTC
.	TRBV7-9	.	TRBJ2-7	CASTPRDSSYEQYF	TGTGCCAGCACCCCGAGAGACAGCTCCTACGAGCAGTACTTC
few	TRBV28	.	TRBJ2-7	CASSQPGGGYYEQYF	TGTGCCAGCAGCCAGCCAGGGGGGGGGTACTACGAGCAGTACTTC
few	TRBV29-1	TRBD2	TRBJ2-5	CSVTPGTSVETQYF	TGCAGCGTCACCCCCGGGACTAGCGTAGAGACCCAGTACTTC
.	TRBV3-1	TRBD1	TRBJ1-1	CASSPLGTVPEAFF	TGTGCCAGCAGCCCATTAGGGACAGTCCCTGAAGCTTTCTTT
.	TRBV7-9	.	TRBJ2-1	CASSLVVAGIHNEQFF	TGTGCCAGCAGCTTAGTGGTCGCGGGTATTCATAATGAGCAGTTCTTC
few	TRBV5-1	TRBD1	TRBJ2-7	CASSPKAGTGYYEQYF	TGCGCCAGCAGCCCAAAAGCCGGGACAGGGTACTACGAGCAGTACTTC
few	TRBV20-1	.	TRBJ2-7	CSASSPISYEQYF	TGCAGTGCTAGCAGCCCGATTTCCTACGAGCAGTACTTC
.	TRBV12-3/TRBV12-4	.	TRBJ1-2	CASSSRTYGYTF	TGTGCCAGCAGTTCTCGGACGTACGGCTACACCTTC
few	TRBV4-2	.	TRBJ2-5	CASSPGSGAPQETQYF	TGTGCCAGCAGCCCGGGGAGCGGAGCGCCGCAAGAGACCCAGTACTTC
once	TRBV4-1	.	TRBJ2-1	CASSQGGPGEIRNEQFF	TGCGCCAGCAGCCAAGGGGGGCCAGGTGAGATTAGGAATGAGCAGTTCTTC
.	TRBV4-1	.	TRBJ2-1	CASSQADFSYNEQFF	TGCGCCAGCAGCCAAGCGGACTTCAGCTACAATGAGCAGTTCTTC
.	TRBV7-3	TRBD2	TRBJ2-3	CASSLGLAGTTDTQYF	TGTGCCAGCAGCTTGGGACTAGCGGGGACCACAGATACGCAGTATTTT
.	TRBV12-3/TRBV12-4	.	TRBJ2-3	CASSLDSGHRDAYF	TGTGCCAGCAGCTTAGACAGTGGGCACAGAGACGCGTATTTT
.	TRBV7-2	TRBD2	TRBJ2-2	CASEASGRKGLFF	TGTGCCAGCGAAGCTAGCGGCCGCAAGGGGCTGTTTTTT
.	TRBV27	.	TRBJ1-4	CASRQNRVFSRELFF	TGTGCCAGCCGACAGAACAGGGTGTTTTCGAGAGAGCTGTTTTTT
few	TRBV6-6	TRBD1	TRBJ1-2	CASSLRSGQGAPGYTF	TGTGCCAGCAGCCTTAGGTCGGGACAGGGGGCTCCGGGCTACACCTTC
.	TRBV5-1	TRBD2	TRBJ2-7	CASSSLSGRGDEQYF	TGCGCCAGCAGCTCCCTTAGCGGGAGGGGGGACGAGCAGTACTTC
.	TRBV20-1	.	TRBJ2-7	CSARDGRRASDEQYF	TGCAGTGCTAGAGATGGTCGGAGGGCCAGTGACGAGCAGTACTTC
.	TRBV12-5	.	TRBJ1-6	CASGLAAPGHRNSPLHF	TGTGCTAGTGGTTTGGCTGCTCCGGGACATCGGAATTCACCCCTCCACTTT
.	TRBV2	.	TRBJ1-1	CASSELRLPQGRGTDTEAFF	TGTGCCAGCAGTGAATTGCGTCTCCCTCAGGGGCGCGGAACGGACACTGAAGCTTTCTTT
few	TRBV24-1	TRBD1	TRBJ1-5	CATSDRDSPNQPQHF	TGTGCCACCAGTGATCGGGACAGCCCTAATCAGCCCCAGCATTTT
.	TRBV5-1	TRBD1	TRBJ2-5	CASSNSWTGDETQYF	TGCGCCAGCAGCAACTCCTGGACAGGGGACGAGACCCAGTACTTC
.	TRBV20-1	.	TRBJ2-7	CSAKGWGAYEQYF	TGCAGTGCAAAAGGATGGGGGGCCTACGAGCAGTACTTC
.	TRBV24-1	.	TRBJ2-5	CATQGIRQETQYF	TGTGCCACCCAGGGAATTCGGCAAGAGACCCAGTACTTC
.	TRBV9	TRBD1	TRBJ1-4	CASSRTGVEGKLFF	TGTGCCAGCAGCCGTACAGGGGTAGAGGGAAAACTGTTTTTT
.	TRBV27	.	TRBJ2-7	CASSFSVSPSGEQYF	TGTGCCAGCAGTTTTAGTGTGTCTCCCTCGGGTGAGCAGTACTTC
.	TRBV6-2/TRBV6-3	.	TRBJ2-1	CASSRPSGNSYNEQFF	TGTGCCAGCAGTCGCCCGTCCGGGAATTCCTACAATGAGCAGTTCTTC
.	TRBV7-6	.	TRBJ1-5	CASSLGMETGLFQPQHF	TGTGCCAGCAGCTTAGGGATGGAGACAGGTCTGTTTCAGCCCCAGCATTTT